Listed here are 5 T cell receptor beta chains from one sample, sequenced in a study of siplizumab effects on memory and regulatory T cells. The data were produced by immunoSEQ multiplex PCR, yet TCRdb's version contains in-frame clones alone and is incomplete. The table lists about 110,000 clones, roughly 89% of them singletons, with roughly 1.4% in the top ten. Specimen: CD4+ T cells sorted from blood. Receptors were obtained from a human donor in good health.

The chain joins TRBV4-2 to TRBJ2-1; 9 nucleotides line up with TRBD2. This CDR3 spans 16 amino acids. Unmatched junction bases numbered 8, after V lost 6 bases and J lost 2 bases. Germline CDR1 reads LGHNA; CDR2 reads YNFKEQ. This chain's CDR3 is CASRRGGAGPYNEQFF. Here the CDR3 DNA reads TGTGCCAGCAGGCGCGGGGGGGCGGGCCCCTACAATGAGCAGTTCTTC.

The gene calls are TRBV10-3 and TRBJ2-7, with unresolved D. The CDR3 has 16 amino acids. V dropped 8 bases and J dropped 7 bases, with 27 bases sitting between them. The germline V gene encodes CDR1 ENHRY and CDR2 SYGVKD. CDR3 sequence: CAIGDQTTAVEGEQYF. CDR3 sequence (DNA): TGTGCCATCGGCGATCAGACGACGGCCGTGGAAGGTGAGCAGTACTTC.

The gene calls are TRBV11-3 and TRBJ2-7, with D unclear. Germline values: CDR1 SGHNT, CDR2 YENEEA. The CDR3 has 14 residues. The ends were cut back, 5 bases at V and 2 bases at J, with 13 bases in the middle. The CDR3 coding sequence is TGTGCCAGCAGCCCTACGAGACTTGCCTACGAGCAGTACTTC. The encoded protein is CASSPTRLAYEQYF. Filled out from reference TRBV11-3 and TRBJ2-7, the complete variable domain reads EAGVVQSPRYKIIEKKQPVAFWCNPISGHNTLYWYLQNLGQGPELLIRYENEEAVDDSQLPKDRFSAERLKGVDSTLKIQPAELGDSAVYLCASSPTRLAYEQYFGPGTRLTVT.

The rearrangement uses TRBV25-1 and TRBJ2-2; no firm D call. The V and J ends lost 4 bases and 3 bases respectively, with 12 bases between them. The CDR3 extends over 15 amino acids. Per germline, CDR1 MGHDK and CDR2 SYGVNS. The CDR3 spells CASSAVGFYTGELFF. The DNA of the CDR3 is TGTGCCAGCAGTGCGGTAGGGTTTTACACCGGGGAGCTGTTTTTT.

CDR3 DNA: TGTGCCAGCAGGGCAGCGGGAGGACTCTCCTACGAGCAGTACTTC. It encodes CASRAAGGLSYEQYF. The chain couples TRBV6-5 to TRBJ2-7; 9 bases align to TRBD2. The ends lost 6 bases at V and 0 bases at J; junction bases unmatched: 6. The germline CDR1 and CDR2 sequences are MNHEY and SVGAGI. This CDR3 has 15 residues.